A selection of T cell receptor beta chains follows, all from one sample in a study of Ad26.COV2.S vaccination and SARS-CoV-2 variants. The protocol was immunoSEQ multiplex PCR, while the TCRdb copy is restricted to in-frame clones and leaves out a portion. This sample has 300,000 to 400,000 clones, with roughly 90% found just once. The sample in question was peripheral blood, obtained in a trial of Ad26.COV2.S vaccine versus placebo. The receptors stem from a person between 18 and 65 years old who received the Ad26.COV2.S COVID-19 vaccine or a placebo. Each CDR3 is given with its conserved first and last residue. The D gene is left open where the match is weak. Expanded clones are given a class, and other clones once, few, many or no size at all.

j_gene	d_gene	abundance	v_gene	CDR3aa	CDR3nt
TRBJ1-2	NA	NA	TRBV5-1	CASRGGEAAAVGGYTF	TGCGCCAGCAGAGGCGGGGAAGCTGCGGCGGTCGGCGGCTACACCTTC
TRBJ1-2	NA	once	TRBV5-6	CASTLTETGYTF	TGTGCCAGCACCTTGACAGAGACTGGCTACACCTTC
TRBJ1-4	NA	NA	TRBV19	CASRQRTGEKLFF	TGTGCCAGTAGGCAGCGGACTGGGGAAAAACTGTTTTTT
TRBJ2-1	NA	NA	TRBV19	CASGWGPADEQFF	TGTGCTTCGGGTTGGGGCCCAGCCGATGAGCAGTTCTTC
TRBJ2-4	NA	NA	TRBV2	CASSEAEDYSNIQYF	TGTGCCAGCAGTGAAGCCGAGGACTATTCGAACATTCAGTACTTC
TRBJ1-2	NA	NA	TRBV4-3	CASSQGLWAGYGYTF	TGCGCCAGCAGCCAAGGGTTATGGGCAGGGTATGGCTACACCTTC
TRBJ2-3	NA	NA	TRBV11-2	CASSLTPGTGISLDTQYF	TGTGCCAGCAGCTTAACGCCGGGTACAGGAATATCTCTGGATACGCAGTATTTT
TRBJ1-1	NA	NA	TRBV19	CASSKQAGAANRAEAFF	TGTGCCAGTAGTAAACAAGCGGGGGCCGCCAATCGGGCTGAAGCTTTCTTT
TRBJ2-5	NA	NA	TRBV5-1	CASRITAGKETQYF	TGCGCCAGCAGAATAACCGCGGGCAAAGAGACCCAGTACTTC
TRBJ2-1	NA	NA	TRBV5-6	CASSLGRISYNEQFF	TGTGCCAGCAGCTTGGGTCGAATCTCCTACAATGAGCAGTTCTTC
TRBJ2-1	TRBD2	NA	TRBV13	CASSFLAGGRNEQFF	TGTGCCAGCAGCTTCCTAGCGGGAGGGAGGAATGAGCAGTTCTTC
TRBJ2-2	NA	NA	TRBV9	CASSVRSYGDGELFF	TGTGCCAGCAGCGTCAGGTCCTATGGGGACGGGGAGCTGTTTTTT
TRBJ1-2	NA	NA	TRBV7-2	CASSSRDMRGYTF	TGTGCCAGCAGCTCCCGGGACATGCGAGGCTACACCTTC
TRBJ1-1	NA	NA	TRBV3-1/TRBV3-2	CASSHQLSGVKSTEAFF	TGTGCCAGCAGCCATCAACTTTCGGGGGTTAAGAGCACTGAAGCTTTCTTT
TRBJ2-1	NA	NA	TRBV3-1/TRBV3-2	CASSQWGADNEQFF	TGTGCCAGCAGCCAGTGGGGGGCGGACAATGAGCAGTTCTTC
TRBJ2-1	TRBD2	NA	TRBV23-1	CASSQSGLAAYNEQFF	TGCGCCAGCAGTCAATCCGGACTAGCGGCCTACAATGAGCAGTTCTTC
TRBJ1-5	NA	NA	TRBV7-2	CASSLEVLNQPQHF	TGTGCCAGCAGCTTAGAGGTTCTCAATCAGCCCCAGCATTTT
TRBJ1-3	TRBD1	NA	TRBV3-1/TRBV3-2	CASSGDRGRSGGNTIYF	TGTGCCAGCAGCGGGGACAGGGGCAGGTCTGGTGGAAACACCATATATTTT
TRBJ2-5	NA	NA	TRBV5-1	CASSFRGGETQYF	TGCGCCAGCAGCTTCAGGGGAGGGGAGACCCAGTACTTC
TRBJ1-2	NA	NA	TRBV10-3	CAINLGGNGYTF	TGTGCCATCAATCTAGGGGGGAATGGCTACACCTTC
TRBJ1-3	NA	NA	TRBV4-3	CASSQSFGGNTIYF	TGCGCCAGCAGCCAGTCATTCGGAGGAAACACCATATATTTT
TRBJ1-5	NA	NA	TRBV10-1	CASSPGRNQPQHF	TGCGCCAGCTCCCCTGGTCGCAATCAGCCCCAGCATTTT
TRBJ2-5	TRBD2	NA	TRBV5-1	CASRTSGQETQYF	TGCGCCAGCAGAACTAGCGGACAAGAGACCCAGTACTTC
TRBJ1-4	NA	NA	TRBV7-9	CASSFLIGIFLGNEKLFF	TGTGCCAGCAGCTTTCTAATCGGGATCTTTCTGGGAAATGAAAAACTGTTTTTT
TRBJ1-2	NA	NA	TRBV7-2	CASSRRGLRGYTF	TGTGCCAGCAGCCGCAGGGGACTGAGGGGCTACACCTTC
TRBJ1-1	NA	NA	TRBV6-2/TRBV6-3	CASSYRLSNTEAFF	TGTGCCAGCAGTTACCGTTTGTCGAACACTGAAGCTTTCTTT
TRBJ2-1	NA	NA	TRBV3-1/TRBV3-2	CASSQANGGLYNEQFF	TGTGCCAGCAGCCAAGCGAACGGGGGGCTCTACAATGAGCAGTTCTTC
TRBJ2-1	NA	NA	TRBV4-3	CASSQVNRDEQFF	TGCGCCAGCAGCCAAGTAAATCGGGATGAGCAGTTCTTC
TRBJ1-2	TRBD1	once	TRBV7-9	CASSSDRGPLNYGYTF	TGTGCCAGCAGCTCCGACAGGGGGCCCCTTAACTATGGCTACACCTTC
TRBJ2-2	NA	NA	TRBV7-7	CASSRRDNPNTGELFF	TGTGCCAGCAGCAGGCGGGACAACCCGAACACCGGGGAGCTGTTTTTT
TRBJ2-1	NA	NA	TRBV19	CASNDRGHEQFF	TGTGCCAGTAACGATAGGGGTCATGAGCAGTTCTTC
TRBJ1-2	NA	NA	TRBV2	CASSDAPPSDGYTF	TGTGCCAGCAGTGACGCGCCACCTAGCGACGGCTACACCTTC
TRBJ1-2	NA	NA	TRBV11-3	CASSSPLSGGGGYTF	TGTGCCAGCAGCTCCCCGTTGAGTGGGGGAGGCGGCTACACCTTC
TRBJ1-2	TRBD1	NA	TRBV6-4	CASSEGQGYGYTF	TGTGCCAGCAGTGAAGGACAGGGATATGGCTACACCTTC
TRBJ2-2	TRBD1	NA	TRBV12-5	CASGSRQGNTGELFF	TGTGCTAGTGGTTCCCGACAGGGAAACACCGGGGAGCTGTTTTTT
TRBJ1-1	NA	NA	TRBV18	CASSPGIEQRGGTEAFF	TGTGCCAGCTCACCGGGGATAGAACAAAGAGGAGGCACTGAAGCTTTCTTT
TRBJ1-4	TRBD1	NA	TRBV9	CASSGGQRYEKLFF	TGTGCCAGCAGCGGGGGACAGAGATATGAAAAACTGTTTTTT
TRBJ1-2	NA	once	TRBV30	CAWSVQTDGYTF	TGTGCCTGGAGTGTACAGACGGATGGCTACACCTTC
TRBJ2-5	TRBD2	few	TRBV11-3	CASSFLFREGQETQYF	TGTGCCAGCAGCTTTTTATTCCGGGAGGGCCAAGAGACCCAGTACTTC
TRBJ2-7	TRBD2	NA	TRBV7-2	CASSLRDPSGRYEQYF	TGTGCCAGCAGCTTACGGGACCCGTCCGGGAGGTACGAGCAGTACTTC
TRBJ2-7	NA	NA	TRBV19	CASSMAHGTYEQYF	TGTGCCAGTAGTATGGCCCACGGGACCTACGAGCAGTACTTC
TRBJ2-1	NA	NA	TRBV6-5	CASSDGWGAGNEQFF	TGTGCCAGCAGCGATGGTTGGGGGGCTGGGAATGAGCAGTTCTTC
TRBJ2-3	TRBD2	NA	TRBV29-1	CSVVTPGLAGWDTQYF	TGCAGCGTTGTCACACCGGGACTAGCGGGATGGGATACGCAGTATTTT
TRBJ2-1	NA	once	TRBV10-3	CAISESVGEANEQFF	TGTGCCATCAGTGAATCAGTGGGAGAGGCGAATGAGCAGTTCTTC